The 30 T cell receptor beta chains below were found in one sample sequenced in a study of blood T cell repertoires in COVID-19. Sequencing used immunoSEQ multiplex PCR; TCRdb keeps in-frame clones, though not all of them. The sample lists fewer than 200,000 clones; around 84% were seen once. The specimen was peripheral blood. Source of these receptors: a man in his forties with acute or convalescent COVID-19.

Notes on this clone: At the DNA level, this CDR3 is encoded by other sequences in the same sample as well. The chain links TRBV12-3 or TRBV12-4 to TRBJ2-1; D ambiguous. This CDR3 spans 11 amino acids. V was clipped by 6 bases and J by 3 bases, with 3 bases between them. In DNA form, the CDR3 reads TGTGCCAGCAGCAGCTACAATGAGCAGTTCTTC. Residues: CASSSYNEQFF.

The CDR3 DNA reads as TGCGCCAGCAGCCAACTTATGACAGGAACCTACGAGCAGTACTTC. Residues: CASSQLMTGTYEQYF. The chain joins TRBV4-3 to TRBJ2-7; TRBD1 might be the D (6 bases). The ends were cut back, 2 bases at V and 2 bases at J, with 13 bases in the middle. The CDR3 extends over 15 amino acids. Germline V gene lookup returns CDR1 LGHNA and CDR2 YSLEER.

The V and J genes are TRBV6-5 and TRBJ1-1, with TRBD1 as a possible D gene (5 bases). Germline V gene sequence: CDR1 MNHEY, CDR2 SVGAGI. The CDR3 length is 14 residues. With 4 bases removed from V and 4 bases from J, the gap between germline ends came to 13 bases. The CDR3, as DNA: TGTGCCAGCAGTTTGCAGGGAATGGGCACTGAAGCTTTCTTT. This translates into CASSLQGMGTEAFF.

The CDR3 sequence is CASSEALRVWGGGYTF. The CDR3 DNA is TGTGCCAGCAGTGAAGCGTTAAGGGTTTGGGGGGGAGGCTACACCTTC. The rearrangement links TRBV2 to TRBJ1-2, with D possibly TRBD1 on 5 matching bases. V lost 0 bases and J lost 8, with 19 bases in between. Germline V lookup: CDR1 SNHLY, CDR2 FYNNEI. The CDR3 loop spans 16 amino acids. Full variable domain (rest looked up from reference TRBV2 and TRBJ1-2): EPEVTQTPSHQVTQMGQEVILRCVPISNHLYFYWYRQILGQKVEFLVSFYNNEISEKSEIFDDQFSVERPDGSNFTLKIRSTKLEDSAMYFCASSEALRVWGGGYTFGSGTRLTVV.

This clone was recorded only once. V usage is TRBV5-1 and J usage is TRBJ1-5; tentatively, D is TRBD1 (5 bases). Trimming took 5 bases from V and 2 from J, leaving 14 bases between them. This CDR3 has 15 amino acids. The germline V gene encodes CDR1 SGHRS and CDR2 YFSETQ. The CDR3 here is CASRQDWEGNQPQHF. The DNA of the CDR3 is TGCGCCAGCAGACAGGACTGGGAGGGCAATCAGCCCCAGCATTTT.

This clone showed up just a few times. This sequence joins TRBV5-6 and TRBJ1-6; 10 nucleotides match TRBD1. This CDR3 has 16 amino acids. The V gene end was trimmed by 4 bases and the J gene end by 9 bases; junction bases not matched to a gene: 10. Germline CDR1 is SGHDT and CDR2 is YYEEEE. The CDR3 DNA reads TGTGCCAGCAGCACGTCCCGACAGGGGGCGGCTTCACCCCTCCACTTT. Protein: CASSTSRQGAASPLHF.

The rearrangement joins TRBV10-3 to TRBJ1-1; D is ambiguous. Germline CDR1 ENHRY, CDR2 SYGVKD. Between the trimmed V and J ends, which lost 2 bases and 4 bases, there was a span of 17 bases. The CDR3 contains 16 residues. The CDR3 sequence: CAISEPRGGRSTEAFF. CDR3 nucleotides: TGTGCCATCAGTGAGCCGCGGGGAGGACGGAGCACTGAAGCTTTCTTT.

The chain links TRBV29-1 to TRBJ1-2; D remains unclear. The V gene lost 8 bases and the J gene lost 3 bases, with 16 bases spanning the gap. Germline V gene sequence: CDR1 SQVTM, CDR2 ANQGSEA. The CDR3 consists of 13 residues. CDR3 sequence reads: CSYLDFGDYGYTF. The CDR3 DNA follows: TGCAGCTATCTAGACTTCGGCGACTATGGCTACACCTTC.

This rearrangement joins TRBV18 to TRBJ1-1; 8 bases align to TRBD1. This CDR3 is 14 amino acids long. Germline V gives CDR1 KGHSH, CDR2 LQKENI. V gave up 6 bases and J gave up 2 bases; unmatched junction bases: 5. CDR3 region: CASSRQGFNTEAFF. The CDR3 bases are TGTGCCAGCTCCCGACAGGGGTTCAACACTGAAGCTTTCTTT.

This rearrangement joins TRBV5-1 to TRBJ1-2; 7 bases are a match to TRBD1. Trimming cost V 4 bases and J 7 bases; bases outside gene matches: 7. This CDR3 is built from 13 residues. The germline V gene encodes CDR1 SGHRS and CDR2 YFSETQ. The CDR3 region is CASSPGTESGYTF. The CDR3 DNA reads as TGCGCCAGCAGCCCGGGGACAGAGTCTGGCTACACCTTC.

This clone was seen a handful of times. The V gene is TRBV5-4, the J gene TRBJ1-1; D is uncertain. Trimming pared 1 base from V and 1 base from J, leaving 5 bases between. The CDR3 contains 13 residues. CDR1 and CDR2 (germline): SGHNT, YYREEE (reference sequence). The CDR3 DNA reads as TGTGCCAGCAGCTTGTCTCGGAACACTGAAGCTTTCTTT. Amino acids: CASSLSRNTEAFF.

V gene TRBV19 combines with J gene TRBJ1-2, with D tentatively TRBD1 (6 bases). Looked up from germline, CDR1 is LNHDA and CDR2 is SQIVND (reference sequence). The CDR3 has 15 residues. V shed 6 bases and J shed 4 bases, with 18 bases lying between them. The CDR3 is CASSPPQGRGYGYTF. In DNA, the CDR3 is TGTGCCAGTAGCCCCCCGCAGGGGCGAGGCTATGGCTACACCTTC.

The rearrangement joins TRBV5-6 to TRBJ1-1; D unresolved. The CDR3 is 15 residues long. V lost 0 bases and J 3 bases, leaving 12 bases between the germline ends. From germline, CDR1 is SGHDT and CDR2 YYEEEE. The CDR3 DNA is TGTGCCAGCAGCTTGGTCGGCCCCGGGGACACTGAAGCTTTCTTT. This encodes CASSLVGPGDTEAFF.

V usage is TRBV5-1 and J usage is TRBJ1-2; D remains ambiguous. Trimming stripped 1 base from V and 5 bases from J, with 21 bases between. The CDR3 contains 17 residues. Germline CDR1 and CDR2: SGHRS and YFSETQ. This chain's CDR3 is CASSLFASLPGDYGYTF. The CDR3 DNA is TGCGCCAGCAGCTTGTTCGCCAGCCTCCCCGGGGATTATGGCTACACCTTC.

V and J are TRBV6-5 and TRBJ1-2; TRBD1 matches at 9 bases. The CDR3 covers 15 residues. Trimming at V came to 6 bases and at J to 4 bases, leaving 9 bases not matched to a gene. Germline values: CDR1 MNHEY, CDR2 SVGAGI. This CDR3 reads CASRTGTGIIYGYTF. CDR3 DNA: TGTGCCAGCAGGACGGGGACAGGGATCATCTATGGCTACACCTTC.

The chain carries TRBV28 and TRBJ1-4; no reliable D call. This CDR3 comprises 14 residues. Germline lookup yields CDR1 MDHEN and CDR2 SYDVKM. V was cut by 4 bases and J by 8 bases, with 14 bases left in between. CDR3 amino acids: CASSSLPSREKLFF. Written as DNA, the CDR3 is TGTGCCAGCAGTTCCCTTCCTTCCCGGGAAAAACTGTTTTTT.

The gene calls are TRBV30 and TRBJ1-3, with D possibly matching TRBD1 (5 bases). CDR1 GTSNPN and CDR2 SVGIG come from the germline V gene (reference sequence). The V and J ends lost 5 bases and 6 bases respectively, with 20 bases between them. The CDR3 extends over 15 amino acids. The CDR3 sequence is CAWEVGGRGSNTIYF. CDR3 DNA: TGTGCCTGGGAGGTCGGCGGAAGGGGATCAAACACCATATATTTT. Full variable domain (rest looked up from reference TRBV30 and TRBJ1-3): SQTIHQWPATLVQPVGSPLSLECTVEGTSNPNLYWYRQAAGRGLQLLFYSVGIGQISSEVPQNLSASRPQDRQFILSSKKLLLSDSGFYLCAWEVGGRGSNTIYFGEGSWLTVV.

The DNA for the CDR3 is TGTGCCTGGAGCCCCCACTCCTACAATGAGCAGTTCTTC. Translated, it gives CAWSPHSYNEQFF. V usage is TRBV30 and J usage is TRBJ2-1; D is uncertain. The CDR3 extends over 13 amino acids. Trimming took 3 bases from V and 0 from J, leaving 6 bases between them. In germline, CDR1 is GTSNPN, CDR2 SVGIG (reference sequence).

This CDR3 reads CASSLGQGSTDTQYF. CDR3 nucleotide sequence: TGCGCCAGCAGCTTGGGTCAGGGTAGTACAGATACGCAGTATTTT. The chain combines TRBV5-1 with TRBJ2-3; D may be TRBD1 (5 bases). Germline-derived CDR1 and CDR2 are SGHRS and YFSETQ. Trimming left V 0 bases short and J 3 bases short, with 11 bases between. The CDR3 is made up of 15 amino acids. Full variable domain (outside the CDR3, taken from reference TRBV5-1 and TRBJ2-3): KAGVTQTPRYLIKTRGQQVTLSCSPISGHRSVSWYQQTPGQGLQFLFEYFSETQRNKGNFPGRFSGRQFSNSRSEMNVSTLELGDSALYLCASSLGQGSTDTQYFGPGTRLTVL.

The chain joins TRBV19 to TRBJ2-1; D might be TRBD1 (5 bases). Trimming cost V 5 bases and J 10 bases, with 15 bases left between them. The CDR3 loop spans 13 amino acids. Germline V gene sequence: CDR1 LNHDA, CDR2 SQIVND (reference sequence). Here the CDR3 DNA reads TGTGCCAGTAGTCCCAGACAGCTCGGGGAGCAGTTCTTC. It encodes CASSPRQLGEQFF. Supplemented by reference TRBV19 and TRBJ2-1, the full variable domain reads DGGITQSPKYLFRKEGQNVTLSCEQNLNHDAMYWYRQDPGQGLRLIYYSQIVNDFQKGDIAEGYSVSREKKESFPLTVTSAQKNPTAFYLCASSPRQLGEQFFGPGTRLTVL.

The J gene is TRBJ1-1, the V gene TRBV7-9; possibly TRBD1 for D (6 bases). Germline CDR1 is SEHNR and CDR2 is FQNEAQ (reference sequence). Trimming cost V 5 bases and J 0 bases, with 13 bases left between them. CDR3 length: 15 residues. CDR3 coding DNA: TGTGCCAGCAGCCCCGGGGGGGGCATGAACACTGAAGCTTTCTTT. This translates into CASSPGGGMNTEAFF. Supplemented by reference TRBV7-9 and TRBJ1-1, the full variable domain reads DTGVSQNPRHKITKRGQNVTFRCDPISEHNRLYWYRQTLGQGPEFLTYFQNEAQLEKSRLLSDRFSAERPKGSFSTLEIQRTEQGDSAMYLCASSPGGGMNTEAFFGQGTRLTVV.

This rearrangement joins TRBV9 to TRBJ1-1; D not resolved. With 1 base removed from V and 1 base from J, the gap between germline ends came to 8 bases. CDR1 is SGDLS and CDR2 is YYNGEE in the germline V gene. The CDR3 spans 14 residues. The DNA of the CDR3 is TGTGCCAGCAGCGTATTGGCTGCGAACACTGAAGCTTTCTTT. It yields the protein CASSVLAANTEAFF. Combining the CDR3 with reference TRBV9 and TRBJ1-1 gives the whole variable domain DSGVTQTPKHLITATGQRVTLRCSPRSGDLSVYWYQQSLDQGLQFLIQYYNGEERAKGNILERFSAQQFPDLHSELNLSSLELGDSALYFCASSVLAANTEAFFGQGTRLTVV.

This chain connects TRBV2 to TRBJ1-1; D remains ambiguous. V was cut by 5 bases and J by 11 bases, with 18 bases left in between. The CDR3 has 13 amino acids. Germline loops: CDR1 SNHLY, CDR2 FYNNEI. CDR3 DNA: TGTGCCAGCAGTCATGGGCCTGGACTGCCGGCTTTCTTT. It yields the protein CASSHGPGLPAFF.

This sequence joins TRBV6-4 and TRBJ1-1; the D is unclear. The CDR3 is 14 amino acids. Germline CDR1 MRHNA, CDR2 SNTAGT. The V end was cut by 4 bases, the J end by 5 bases, with 14 bases between. This CDR3 is CASSADTRTTEAFF. The DNA of the CDR3 is TGTGCCAGCAGTGCCGACACGAGAACAACTGAAGCTTTCTTT.

This chain joins TRBV7-9 and TRBJ1-4, with D possibly being TRBD1 (5 bases). Trimming stripped 5 bases from V and 5 bases from J, with 12 bases between. CDR1 is SEHNR and CDR2 is FQNEAQ in the germline V gene (reference sequence). The CDR3 is 14 amino acids. CDR3 amino acids: CASSTGNGNEKLFF. The CDR3 DNA reads as TGTGCCAGCAGCACAGGAAACGGGAATGAAAAACTGTTTTTT.

The chain joins TRBV18 to TRBJ1-5; 8 bases agree with TRBD1. Germline V gene sequence: CDR1 KGHSH, CDR2 LQKENI. The length of the CDR3 is 15 residues. Losses at the gene ends were 0 bases for V and 6 bases for J; bases not matched to a gene: 4. The CDR3 region is CASSPPDRVGQPQHF. DNA for the CDR3: TGTGCCAGCTCACCACCGGACAGGGTCGGTCAGCCCCAGCATTTT.

The chain carries TRBV5-1 and TRBJ1-1; tentative D call: TRBD1 (5 bases). Looked up from germline, CDR1 is SGHRS and CDR2 is YFSETQ. This CDR3 is built from 14 residues. Trimming stripped 7 bases from V and 1 base from J, with 14 bases between. Here the CDR3 reads CASRQGWGNTEAFF. CDR3 sequence (DNA): TGCGCCAGCCGGCAGGGATGGGGGAACACTGAAGCTTTCTTT.

J is TRBJ2-3 and V is TRBV5-4; tentative D call: TRBD2 (6 bases). Deletions cut 3 bases from V and 5 bases from J, with 19 bases between. The germline V gene encodes CDR1 SGHNT and CDR2 YYREEE (reference sequence). The CDR3 is 16 residues long. CDR3 nucleotides: TGTGCCAGCAGCTCCACTGGGGACTGGGGTGGAGATACGCAGTATTTT. It specifies CASSSTGDWGGDTQYF.

Note on this clone: A read error may be the cause here, since a much bigger clone is one base away. Other nucleotide sequences from this sample produce the same CDR3. The rearrangement uses TRBV30 and TRBJ1-2, with D possibly matching TRBD1 (5 bases). This CDR3 spans 11 amino acids. The V and J ends lost 0 bases and 8 bases respectively, with 7 bases between them. Germline CDR1 reads GTSNPN; CDR2 reads SVGIG (reference sequence). CDR3 amino acids: CAWSVRGGYTF. The CDR3 nucleotides are TGTGCCTGGAGTGTACGGGGGGGCTACACCTTC.

The chain combines TRBV5-5 with TRBJ2-7; 9 positions agree with TRBD1. The germline gives CDR1 SGHKS, CDR2 YYEKEE (reference sequence). J lost 3 bases, V lost 4 bases, and 11 bases had no gene match. The CDR3 extends over 16 amino acids. The CDR3 sequence is CASSARGTGFIYEQYF. CDR3 DNA: TGTGCCAGCAGCGCGAGGGGGACAGGGTTCATCTACGAGCAGTACTTC.